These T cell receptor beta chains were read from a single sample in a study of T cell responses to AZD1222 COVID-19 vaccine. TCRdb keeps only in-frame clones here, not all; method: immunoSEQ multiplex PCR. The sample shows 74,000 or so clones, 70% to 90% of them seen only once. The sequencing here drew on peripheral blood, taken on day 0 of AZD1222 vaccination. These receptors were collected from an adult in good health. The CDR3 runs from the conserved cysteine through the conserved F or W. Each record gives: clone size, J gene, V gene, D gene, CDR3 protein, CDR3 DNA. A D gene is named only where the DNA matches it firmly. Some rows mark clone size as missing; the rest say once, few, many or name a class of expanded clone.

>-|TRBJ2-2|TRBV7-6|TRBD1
CASSPDRAGAGELFF
TGTGCCAGCAGCCCCGACAGGGCGGGTGCCGGGGAGCTGTTTTTT
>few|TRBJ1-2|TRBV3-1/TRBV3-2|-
CASSRGHQGFDYGYTF
TGTGCCAGCAGCCGGGGCCATCAGGGGTTTGACTATGGCTACACCTTC
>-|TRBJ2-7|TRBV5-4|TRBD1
CASSLTPAQGAGEQYF
TGTGCCAGCAGCTTAACACCGGCACAGGGGGCGGGCGAGCAGTACTTC
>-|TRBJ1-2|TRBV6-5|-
CASSYSFGGNYGYTF
TGTGCCAGCAGTTACTCGTTCGGGGGAAACTATGGCTACACCTTC
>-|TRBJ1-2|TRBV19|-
CASRDRYSNYGYTF
TGTGCCAGTAGAGACAGATACTCTAACTATGGCTACACCTTC
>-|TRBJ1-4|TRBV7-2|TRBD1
CAASSLQGQGAVNEKLFF
TGTGCCGCCTCCTCGCTCCAGGGACAGGGGGCGGTTAATGAAAAACTGTTTTTT
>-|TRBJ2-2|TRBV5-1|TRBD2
CASSLGDYNTGELFF
TGCGCCAGCAGCTTGGGGGACTATAACACCGGGGAGCTGTTTTTT
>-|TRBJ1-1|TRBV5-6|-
CASSFQSVVRDTEAFF
TGTGCCAGCAGCTTTCAAAGTGTCGTCCGCGACACTGAAGCTTTCTTT
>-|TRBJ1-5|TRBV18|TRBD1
CASSPRQGNQPQHF
TGTGCCAGCTCACCAAGACAGGGAAATCAGCCCCAGCATTTT
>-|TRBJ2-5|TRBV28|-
CASRFAGGGYETQYF
TGTGCCAGCAGATTTGCTGGAGGGGGTTATGAGACCCAGTACTTC
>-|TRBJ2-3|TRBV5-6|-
CASSLVRGVTDTQYF
TGTGCCAGCAGCTTGGTCCGGGGAGTCACAGATACGCAGTATTTT
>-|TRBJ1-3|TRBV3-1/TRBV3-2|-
CASSQRILAGNTIYF
TGTGCCAGCAGCCAACGGATCTTGGCTGGAAACACCATATATTTT
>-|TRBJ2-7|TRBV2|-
CASSEYLQNGEQYF
TGTGCCAGCAGTGAGTACCTTCAAAACGGCGAGCAGTACTTC
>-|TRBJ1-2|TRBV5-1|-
CASSSVDGYTF
TGCGCCAGCAGCTCGGTTGATGGCTACACCTTC
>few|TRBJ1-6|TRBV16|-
CASSQNSYNSPLHF
TGTGCCAGCAGCCAAAACTCCTATAATTCACCCCTCCACTTT
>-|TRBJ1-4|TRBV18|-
CASSIRDSATNEKLFF
TGTGCCAGCTCGATCCGCGACAGTGCAACTAATGAAAAACTGTTTTTT
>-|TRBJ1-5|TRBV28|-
CASSLTYRDQPQHF
TGTGCCAGCAGTTTGACATATCGCGATCAGCCCCAGCATTTT
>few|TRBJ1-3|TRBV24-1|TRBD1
CATSDSGGPGNTIYF
TGTGCCACCAGTGATTCAGGGGGTCCGGGAAACACCATATATTTT
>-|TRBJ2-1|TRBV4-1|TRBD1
CASSPHPAPDRVVVRNEQFF
TGCGCCAGCAGCCCCCACCCCGCCCCGGACAGGGTTGTAGTACGCAATGAGCAGTTCTTC
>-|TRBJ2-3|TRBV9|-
CASSVWDRSTDTQYF
TGTGCCAGCAGCGTATGGGACCGTAGCACAGATACGCAGTATTTT
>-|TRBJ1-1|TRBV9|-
CASSYTGDTEAFF
TGTGCCAGCAGCTATACAGGAGACACTGAAGCTTTCTTT
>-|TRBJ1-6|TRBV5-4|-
CASSLALTRGNSPLHF
TGTGCCAGCAGCTTGGCCTTGACAAGGGGGAATTCACCCCTCCACTTT
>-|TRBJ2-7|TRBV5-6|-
CASSSYSYEQYF
TGTGCCAGCAGCTCGTACTCCTACGAGCAGTACTTC
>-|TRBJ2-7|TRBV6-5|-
CASSYGAGAYEQYF
TGTGCCAGCAGTTATGGGGCGGGTGCCTACGAGCAGTACTTC
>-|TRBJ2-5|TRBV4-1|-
CASSQDPSRGGETQYF
TGCGCCAGCAGCCAAGACCCGAGCAGGGGCGGGGAGACCCAGTACTTC
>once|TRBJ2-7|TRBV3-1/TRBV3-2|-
CASSAMAPAPYEQYF
TGTGCCAGCAGCGCTATGGCCCCCGCCCCCTACGAGCAGTACTTC
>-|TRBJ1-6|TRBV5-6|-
CASSLENRPSLHF
TGTGCCAGCAGCTTGGAGAATAGGCCATCCCTCCACTTT
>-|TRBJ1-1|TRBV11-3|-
CASSLERNTEAFF
TGTGCCAGCAGCTTAGAGCGGAACACTGAAGCTTTCTTT
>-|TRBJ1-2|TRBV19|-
CASSIRGDDGYTF
TGTGCCAGTAGTATTCGGGGGGACGATGGCTACACCTTC